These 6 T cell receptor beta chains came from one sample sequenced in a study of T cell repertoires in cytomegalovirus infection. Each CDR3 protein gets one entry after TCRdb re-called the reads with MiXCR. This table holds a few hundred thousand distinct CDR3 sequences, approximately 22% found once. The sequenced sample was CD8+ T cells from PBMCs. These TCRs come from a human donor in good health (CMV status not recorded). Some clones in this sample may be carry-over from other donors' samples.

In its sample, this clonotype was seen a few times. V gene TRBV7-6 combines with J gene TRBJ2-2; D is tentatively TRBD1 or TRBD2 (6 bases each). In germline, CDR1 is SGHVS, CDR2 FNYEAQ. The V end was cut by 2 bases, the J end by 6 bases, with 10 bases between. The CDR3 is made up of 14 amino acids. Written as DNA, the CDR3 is TGTGCCAGCAGCTTACCGGGGGCCTCCGGGGAGCTGTTTTTT. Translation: CASSLPGASGELFF.

The CDR3 protein is CASSLAHHQGPVLDEQYF. CDR3 coding DNA: TGTGCCAGCAGTTTAGCGCATCATCAGGGGCCTGTCCTCGACGAGCAGTACTTC. The chain combines TRBV12-3 or TRBV12-4 with TRBJ2-7; tentative D call: TRBD1 (6 bases). Trimming shortened V by 0 bases and J by 5 bases, and 23 bases separated the two germline ends. This CDR3 has 18 amino acids.

In nucleotides, the CDR3 is TGCAGCGTTGAGAGACAGGGACCACAGGACAATGAGCAGTTCTTC. It codes for CSVERQGPQDNEQFF. V usage is TRBV29-1 and J usage is TRBJ2-1; 7 nucleotides agree with TRBD1. Germline values: CDR1 SQVTM, CDR2 ANQGSEA. This CDR3 region has 15 residues. Losses at the gene ends were 3 bases for V and 5 bases for J; bases not matched to a gene: 10.

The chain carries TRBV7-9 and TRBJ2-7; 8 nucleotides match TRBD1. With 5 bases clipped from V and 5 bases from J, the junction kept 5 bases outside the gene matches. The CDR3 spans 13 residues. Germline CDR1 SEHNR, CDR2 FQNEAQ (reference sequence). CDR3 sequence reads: CASSDRGWDEQYF. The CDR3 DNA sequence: TGTGCCAGCAGCGACAGGGGCTGGGACGAGCAGTACTTC.

CDR3 loop: CSARDRWGPNTEAFF. Written as DNA, the CDR3 is TGCAGTGCTAGAGACCGATGGGGGCCGAACACTGAAGCTTTCTTT. The J gene is TRBJ1-1, the V gene TRBV20-1, with D tentatively TRBD1 (6 bases). V dropped 0 bases and J dropped 1 base, with 12 bases sitting between them. The CDR3 loop spans 15 amino acids. Germline CDR1 reads DFQATT; CDR2 reads SNEGSKA (reference sequence).

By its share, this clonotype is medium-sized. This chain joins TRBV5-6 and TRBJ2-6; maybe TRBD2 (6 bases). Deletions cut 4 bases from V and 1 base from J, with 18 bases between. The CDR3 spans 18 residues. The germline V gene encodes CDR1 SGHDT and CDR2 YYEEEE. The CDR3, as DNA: TGTGCCAGCAGCCTACGGGGGACCGCCAATTCTGGGGCCAACGTCCTGACTTTC. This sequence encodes CASSLRGTANSGANVLTF.